Following are 23 T cell receptor beta chains from one sample sequenced in a study of T cell responses to AZD1222 COVID-19 vaccine. The table came from immunoSEQ multiplex PCR; TCRdb's copy has only in-frame clones and leaves some out. The sample lists some 130,000 clones, roughly nine tenths seen once, with 2.6% in the top ten. This material consisted of peripheral blood, taken 28 days after the second AZD1222 dose. Receptors were obtained from an adult who received the AZD1222 COVID-19 vaccine.

The chain carries TRBV27 and TRBJ1-2; tentative D call: TRBD1 (5 bases). The germline CDR1 and CDR2 sequences are MNHEY and SMNVEV (reference sequence). Trimming took 3 bases from V and 2 from J, leaving 10 bases between them. This CDR3 has 14 residues. Here the CDR3 DNA reads TGTGCCAGCAGTTTTGAGGGGACCAACTATGGCTACACCTTC. It encodes CASSFEGTNYGYTF.

This clone was counted only a few times. The chain couples TRBV11-1 to TRBJ1-1; D gene uncertain. The V gene lost 2 bases and the J gene lost 1 base, with 11 bases spanning the gap. The CDR3 has 15 amino acids. Germline V gene sequence: CDR1 SGHAT, CDR2 FQDESV (reference sequence). The chain's CDR3 is CASSLSRDGNTEAFF. The CDR3 DNA is TGTGCCAGCAGCTTATCTCGGGATGGGAACACTGAAGCTTTCTTT.

CDR3 in amino acids: CASSPSGTGYFGSEAFF. The DNA for the CDR3 is TGTGCCAGCAGCCCCTCAGGGACAGGGTACTTTGGTTCCGAAGCTTTCTTT. The chain recombines TRBV4-2 with TRBJ1-1, with TRBD1 identical over 9 bases. The V segment lost 4 bases and the J segment 8 bases; nucleotides outside the gene matches: 17. The germline gives CDR1 LGHNA, CDR2 YNFKEQ. The CDR3 has 17 amino acids.

Here the CDR3 reads CASSQDASTDTQYF. DNA for the CDR3: TGTGCCAGCAGCCAAGATGCCAGCACAGATACGCAGTATTTT. This chain connects TRBV3-1 (or the pseudogene TRBV3-2) to TRBJ2-3; D remains unclear. V lost 0 bases and J 0 bases, leaving 4 bases between the germline ends. This CDR3 spans 14 amino acids. The germline V gene encodes CDR1 LGHDT and CDR2 YNNKEL (reference sequence).

This clone was observed once. The chain's CDR3 is CASSEALTGNTIYF. CDR3 sequence (DNA): TGTGCCAGCAGTGAGGCCCTGACTGGAAACACCATATATTTT. The chain uses TRBV2 and TRBJ1-3; D gene uncertain. V gave up 3 bases and J gave up 2 bases, with 8 bases separating them. Germline V gene data show CDR1 as SNHLY and CDR2 as FYNNEI. CDR3 length: 14 amino acids.

The gene calls are TRBV19 and TRBJ1-1; D not resolved. CDR1 is LNHDA and CDR2 is SQIVND in the germline V gene (reference sequence). The germline V and J ends were trimmed by 0 bases and 4 bases, with 6 bases remaining between them. The CDR3 has 13 amino acids. CDR3 bases: TGTGCCAGTAGTATAGAGGGGAGCACTGAAGCTTTCTTT. It yields the protein CASSIEGSTEAFF.

V is TRBV13 and J is TRBJ1-1; D is unresolved. V was trimmed by 6 bases and J by 4 bases, leaving 15 bases between them. CDR1 and CDR2 from the germline V gene are PRHDT and FYEKMQ (reference sequence). The CDR3 has 14 residues. CDR3 nucleotides: TGTGCCAGCAGTGTAGACGTTGGAACCACTGAAGCTTTCTTT. Residues: CASSVDVGTTEAFF.

The table lists this clone with a count of one. This sequence joins TRBV19 and TRBJ1-2; TRBD1 aligns across 7 bases. Germline loops: CDR1 LNHDA, CDR2 SQIVND (reference sequence). CDR3 length: 15 residues. V was clipped by 3 bases and J by 6 bases; unmatched bases: 10. The chain's CDR3 is CASSIGLGTVDGYTF. The CDR3, as DNA: TGTGCCAGTAGTATTGGCCTCGGGACAGTGGATGGCTACACCTTC.

This clone has just one count. The chain is built from TRBV3-1 (or the pseudogene TRBV3-2) and TRBJ2-7; TRBD1 matches at 7 bases. J gave up 0 bases and V 5 bases, and 4 bases lay outside the gene matches. The CDR3 is 14 amino acids. Germline values: CDR1 LGHDT, CDR2 YNNKEL (reference sequence). CDR3: CASSSRGLSYEQYF. CDR3 nucleotides: TGTGCCAGCAGCAGTAGGGGGCTCTCCTACGAGCAGTACTTC.

The J gene is TRBJ1-2, the V gene TRBV18; TRBD1 matches at 8 bases. CDR3 length equals 14 residues. The germline V gene has CDR1 KGHSH and CDR2 LQKENI. Losses at the gene ends were 6 bases for V and 6 bases for J; bases not matched to a gene: 9. CDR3 protein: CASSRRTGLDGYTF. CDR3 nucleotides: TGTGCCAGCTCCCGTAGGACAGGGTTGGATGGCTACACCTTC.

This chain uses TRBV6-5 with TRBJ1-6; unclear D gene. The V gene's germline CDR1 is MNHEY and CDR2 SVGAGI. CDR3 size: 16 residues. The V gene lost 0 bases and the J gene lost 6 bases, with 12 bases spanning the gap. The CDR3 DNA follows: TGTGCCAGCAGTTACTCCGGAACCGGCAGTAATTCACCCCTCCACTTT. Protein sequence: CASSYSGTGSNSPLHF.

The V gene is TRBV6-2 or TRBV6-3, the J gene TRBJ1-5, with no clear D. Germline V CDR1 and CDR2: MNHEY, SVGEGT. Trimming left V 5 bases short and J 11 bases short, with 19 bases between. CDR3 length: 14 residues. This CDR3 reads CASSPPDRPVAQHF. The CDR3 region has the DNA TGTGCCAGCAGTCCCCCCGACCGGCCAGTAGCCCAGCATTTT.

This rearrangement joins TRBV6-4 to TRBJ1-2; D remains unclear. Trimming stripped 5 bases from V and 4 bases from J, with 17 bases between. This CDR3 contains 15 residues. Germline V lookup: CDR1 MRHNA, CDR2 SNTAGT. CDR3 in DNA: TGTGCCAGCAGTTCTAACAGTCTCAGTTCCTATGGCTACACCTTC. It is translated as CASSSNSLSSYGYTF.

The genes are TRBV7-6 and TRBJ2-4, with D tentatively TRBD1 or TRBD2 (5 bases each). CDR1 is SGHVS and CDR2 is FNYEAQ in the germline V gene. V lost 0 bases to trimming and J lost 9 bases, with 15 bases between them. CDR3 length: 15 amino acids. CDR3 nucleotide sequence: TGTGCCAGCAGCTTAGCGAACAGGCCTGGGAGCATTCAGTACTTC. Protein: CASSLANRPGSIQYF.

J is TRBJ2-3 and V is TRBV7-3; D gene uncertain. CDR3 length equals 14 residues. The germline V gene has CDR1 SGHTA and CDR2 FQGTGA. V was shortened by 5 bases and J by 3 bases, with 12 bases between the two germline ends. CDR3 DNA sequence: TGTGCCAGCAGCACCGGGCCCGGGACAGATACGCAGTATTTT. This translates into CASSTGPGTDTQYF.

This chain connects TRBV28 to TRBJ1-6, with D perhaps matching TRBD1 (5 bases). The CDR3 consists of 15 residues. V was shortened by 6 bases and J by 5 bases, with 14 bases between the two germline ends. Germline V lookup: CDR1 MDHEN, CDR2 SYDVKM. CDR3 bases: TGTGCCAGCAGGGTCACCGGGACGGATAATTCACCCCTCCACTTT. Amino acid sequence: CASRVTGTDNSPLHF. The entire variable domain, with the rest obtained from reference TRBV28 and TRBJ1-6, is as follows: DVKVTQSSRYLVKRTGEKVFLECVQDMDHENMFWYRQDPGLGLRLIYFSYDVKMKEKGDIPEGYSVSREKKERFSLILESASTNQTSMYLCASRVTGTDNSPLHFGNGTRLTVT.

The rearrangement links TRBV4-2 to TRBJ2-7, with D hard to call. From germline, CDR1 is LGHNA and CDR2 YNFKEQ. Trimming pared 2 bases from V and 1 base from J, leaving 12 bases between. CDR3 size: 15 residues. In DNA form, the CDR3 reads TGTGCCAGCAGCCAATTACCGGACCGGTCCTACGAGCAGTACTTC. This gives the protein CASSQLPDRSYEQYF.

The V call is TRBV5-1, the J call TRBJ2-1; 10 bases are shared with TRBD2. This CDR3 has 16 residues. J was trimmed by 9 bases and V by 2 bases; bases with no gene match: 11. Germline CDR1 and CDR2: SGHRS and YFSETQ. Here the CDR3 DNA reads TGCGCCAGCAGCTTTAGCGGGGGGCTCCCTTCTATTGAGCAGTTCTTC. Its protein is CASSFSGGLPSIEQFF.

V usage is TRBV6-5 and J usage is TRBJ1-5, with a possible D match to TRBD1 (6 bases). Germline CDR1 reads MNHEY; CDR2 reads SVGAGI. The V end was cut by 8 bases, the J end by 3 bases, with 11 bases between. This CDR3 contains 13 residues. In DNA form, the CDR3 reads TGTGCCAGCGGAAACAGGGTCAATCAGCCCCAGCATTTT. Encoded protein: CASGNRVNQPQHF.

V gene TRBV5-1 combines with J gene TRBJ2-2, with D tentatively TRBD2 (5 bases). Germline V gene sequence: CDR1 SGHRS, CDR2 YFSETQ. This CDR3 has 14 residues. V was cut by 2 bases and J by 0 bases, with 5 bases left in between. The CDR3 reads CASSLLANTGELFF. Here the CDR3 DNA reads TGCGCCAGCAGCTTACTAGCGAACACCGGGGAGCTGTTTTTT.

The V gene is TRBV2, the J gene TRBJ1-2; 9 bases fit TRBD1. Germline CDR1 is SNHLY and CDR2 is FYNNEI. J was trimmed by 7 bases and V by 11 bases; bases with no gene match: 8. The CDR3 is 12 amino acids. The chain's CDR3 is CAGLGQGSGYTF. The CDR3 DNA is TGTGCCGGACTGGGACAGGGAAGTGGCTACACCTTC.

The V gene is TRBV7-2, the J gene TRBJ2-5; D not resolved. The CDR3 runs to 15 residues. Looked up from germline, CDR1 is SGHTA and CDR2 is FQGNSA. V lost 0 bases to trimming and J lost 4 bases, with 12 bases between them. The CDR3: CASSLAITALETQYF. The CDR3 nucleotides read TGTGCCAGCAGCTTAGCTATCACAGCATTAGAGACCCAGTACTTC.

This chain's CDR3 is CASSYLAGGPDTEAFF. The CDR3 bases are TGTGCCAGCAGTTACCTCGCAGGGGGCCCGGACACTGAAGCTTTCTTT. The rearrangement links TRBV6-2 or TRBV6-3 to TRBJ1-1; 8 positions agree with TRBD1. The germline V gene encodes CDR1 MNHEY and CDR2 SVGEGT. This CDR3 has 16 amino acids. V dropped 2 bases and J dropped 3; count of bases not matched to a gene: 8.